This passage covers 3 T cell receptor beta chains from one sample sequenced in a study of cytomegalovirus exposure and HLA in healthy donors. PCR employed 60 Vbeta and 13 Jbeta primers. The assay was immunoSEQ multiplex PCR, and TCRdb's table has in-frame clones only and misses some. The profile shows under 150,000 clones, almost 85% of them singletons. Material: PBMCs. The receptor set was obtained from a boy between 2 and 10 years old in good health and CMV-seronegative.

V and J are TRBV21-1 and TRBJ2-1; the D segment call TRBD2 is taken from the table without a DNA check. TRBV21-1 is given as a pseudogene. The CDR3 has 15 amino acids. The CDR3 coding sequence is TGTGCCAGGGTGAGGGTAGGACTGTACTACAATGAGCAGTTCTTC. It translates to CARVRVGLYYNEQFF.

The rearrangement joins TRBV7-2 to TRBJ2-5; 11 bases match TRBD2. CDR3 size: 15 residues. V lost 6 bases to trimming and J lost 4 bases; unmatched junction nucleotides: 7. Germline lookup yields CDR1 SGHTA and CDR2 FQGNSA. The CDR3 spells CASSLSGGARETQYF. The CDR3 DNA is TGTGCCAGCAGTCTTAGCGGGGGGGCCAGAGAGACCCAGTACTTC.

The chain is built from TRBV5-5 and TRBJ2-5; TRBD1 agrees at 7 bases. There are 14 residues in the CDR3. In germline, CDR1 is SGHKS, CDR2 YYEKEE (reference sequence). V was pared by 5 bases and J by 3 bases, with 7 bases of the junction left unmatched. Here the CDR3 reads CASSRGGVEETQYF. Written as DNA, the CDR3 is TGTGCCAGCAGTCGAGGGGGCGTAGAAGAGACCCAGTACTTC.